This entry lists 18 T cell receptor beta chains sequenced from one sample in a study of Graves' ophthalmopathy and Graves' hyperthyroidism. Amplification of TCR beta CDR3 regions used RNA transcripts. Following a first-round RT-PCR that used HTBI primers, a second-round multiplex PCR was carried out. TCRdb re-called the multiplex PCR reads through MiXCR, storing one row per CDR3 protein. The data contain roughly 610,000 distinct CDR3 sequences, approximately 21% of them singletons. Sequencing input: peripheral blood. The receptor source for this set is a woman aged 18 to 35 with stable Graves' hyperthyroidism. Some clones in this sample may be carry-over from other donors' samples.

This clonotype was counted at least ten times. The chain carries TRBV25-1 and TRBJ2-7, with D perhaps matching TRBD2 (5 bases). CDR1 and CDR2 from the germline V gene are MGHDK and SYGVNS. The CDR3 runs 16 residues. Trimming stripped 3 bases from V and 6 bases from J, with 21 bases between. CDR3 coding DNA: TGTGCCAGCAGTGATCTACTTTACCCAGAGGGTGGCGAGCAGTACTTC. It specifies CASSDLLYPEGGEQYF.

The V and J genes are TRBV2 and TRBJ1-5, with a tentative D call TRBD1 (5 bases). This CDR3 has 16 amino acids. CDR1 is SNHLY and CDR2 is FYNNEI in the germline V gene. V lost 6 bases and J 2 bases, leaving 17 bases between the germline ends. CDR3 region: CASSDQGTSGNQPQHF. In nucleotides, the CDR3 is TGTGCCAGCAGCGACCAGGGAACCTCGGGCAATCAGCCCCAGCATTTT. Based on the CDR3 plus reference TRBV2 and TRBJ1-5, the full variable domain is EPEVTQTPSHQVTQMGQEVILRCVPISNHLYFYWYRQILGQKVEFLVSFYNNEISEKSEIFDDQFSVERPDGSNFTLKIRSTKLEDSAMYFCASSDQGTSGNQPQHFGDGTRLSIL.

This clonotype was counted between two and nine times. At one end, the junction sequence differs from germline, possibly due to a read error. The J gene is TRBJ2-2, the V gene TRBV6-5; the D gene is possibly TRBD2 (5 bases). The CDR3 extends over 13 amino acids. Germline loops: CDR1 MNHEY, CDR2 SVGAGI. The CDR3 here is CASSYLCAGELFF. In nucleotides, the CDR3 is TGTGCCAGCAGTTACCTTTGTGCCGGGGAGCTATTTTTT.

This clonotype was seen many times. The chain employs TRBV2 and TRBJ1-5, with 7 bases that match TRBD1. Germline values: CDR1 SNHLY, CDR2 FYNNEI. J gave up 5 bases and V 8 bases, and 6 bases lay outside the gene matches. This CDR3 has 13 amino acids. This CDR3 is CASRGGGYQPQHF. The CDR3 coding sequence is TGTGCCAGCCGGGGAGGGGGCTATCAGCCCCAGCATTTT.

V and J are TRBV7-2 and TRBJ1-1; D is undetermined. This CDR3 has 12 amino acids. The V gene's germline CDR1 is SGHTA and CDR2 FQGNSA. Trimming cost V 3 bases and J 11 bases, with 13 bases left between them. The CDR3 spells CASSLGNTVAFF. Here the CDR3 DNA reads TGTGCCAGCAGCTTGGGAAATACCGTGGCTTTCTTT.

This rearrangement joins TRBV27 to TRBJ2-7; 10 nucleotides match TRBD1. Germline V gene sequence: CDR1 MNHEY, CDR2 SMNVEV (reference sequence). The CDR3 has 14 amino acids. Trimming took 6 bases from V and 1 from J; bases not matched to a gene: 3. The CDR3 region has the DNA TGTGCCAGCAGGTGGACAGGGGGTTCCTACGAGCAGTACTTC. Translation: CASRWTGGSYEQYF.

This CDR3 reads CASSSSGAGANVLTF. In DNA form, the CDR3 reads TGCGCCAGCAGCTCCTCAGGGGCTGGGGCCAACGTCCTGACTTTC. The chain has TRBV5-1 and TRBJ2-6, with D perhaps TRBD1 (6 bases). The CDR3 sequence is 15 residues long. The V end lost 3 bases, the J end lost 2 bases, and 9 bases lay between the germline ends. Germline V gene data show CDR1 as SGHRS and CDR2 as YFSETQ.

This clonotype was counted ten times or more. The CDR3 region is CSASFRPYYEQYF. The DNA of the CDR3 is TGCAGTGCTAGCTTCAGGCCTTACTACGAGCAGTACTTC. V usage is TRBV20-1 and J usage is TRBJ2-7; D uncertain. CDR1 and CDR2 from the germline V gene are DFQATT and SNEGSKA (reference sequence). The CDR3 sequence is 13 residues long. V was clipped by 3 bases and J by 3 bases, with 12 bases between them.

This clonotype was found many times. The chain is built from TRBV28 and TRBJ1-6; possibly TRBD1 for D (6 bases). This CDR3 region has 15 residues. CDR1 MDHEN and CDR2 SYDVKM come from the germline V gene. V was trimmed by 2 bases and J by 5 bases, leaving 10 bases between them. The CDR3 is CASSLRGRNNSPLHF. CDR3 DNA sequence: TGTGCCAGCAGTTTAAGGGGGAGGAATAATTCACCCCTCCACTTT.

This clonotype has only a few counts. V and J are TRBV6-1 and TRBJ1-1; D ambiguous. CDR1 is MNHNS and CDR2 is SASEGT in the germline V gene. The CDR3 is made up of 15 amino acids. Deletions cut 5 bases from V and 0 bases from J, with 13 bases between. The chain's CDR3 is CASSLQRDMNTEAFF. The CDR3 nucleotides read TGTGCCAGCAGTCTCCAACGAGACATGAACACTGAAGCTTTCTTT.

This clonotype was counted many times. The CDR3 region is CASRNPRTSFQETQYF. The CDR3 coding sequence is TGTGCCAGCAGGAATCCCCGGACAAGCTTCCAAGAGACCCAGTACTTC. The chain uses TRBV6-1 and TRBJ2-5, with D perhaps TRBD1 (5 bases). The CDR3 loop spans 16 amino acids. Trimming shortened V by 6 bases and J by 1 base, and 18 bases separated the two germline ends. Germline assignment: CDR1 MNHNS and CDR2 SASEGT.

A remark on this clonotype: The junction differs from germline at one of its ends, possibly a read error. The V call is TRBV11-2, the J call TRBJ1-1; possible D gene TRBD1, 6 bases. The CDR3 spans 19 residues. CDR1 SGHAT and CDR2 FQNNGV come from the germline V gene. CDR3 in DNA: TGTGCCAGCAGCTTAAATCCGAGGGCGGGGGGCGCCGGGGGAACTGAATCTTTCTTT. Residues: CASSLNPRAGGAGGTESFF. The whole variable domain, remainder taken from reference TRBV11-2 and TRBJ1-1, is EAGVAQSPRYKIIEKRQSVAFWCNPISGHATLYWYQQILGQGPKLLIQFQNNGVVDDSQLPKDRFSAERLKGVDSTLKIQPAKLEDSAVYLCASSLNPRAGGAGGTESFFGQGTRLTVV.

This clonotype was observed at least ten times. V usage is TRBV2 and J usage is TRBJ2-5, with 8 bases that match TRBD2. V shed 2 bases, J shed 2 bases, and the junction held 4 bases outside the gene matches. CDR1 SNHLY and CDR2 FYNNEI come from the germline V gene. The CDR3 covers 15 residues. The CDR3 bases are TGTGCCAGCAGTGAACAGCGGGGGAGGCAAGAGACCCAGTACTTC. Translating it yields CASSEQRGRQETQYF.

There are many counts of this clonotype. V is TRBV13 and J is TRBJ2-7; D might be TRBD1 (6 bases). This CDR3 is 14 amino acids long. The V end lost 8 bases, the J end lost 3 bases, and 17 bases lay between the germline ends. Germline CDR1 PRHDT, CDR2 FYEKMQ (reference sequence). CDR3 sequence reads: CASLSRGSGYEQYF. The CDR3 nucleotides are TGTGCCAGCCTCTCAAGGGGGAGCGGCTACGAGCAGTACTTC.

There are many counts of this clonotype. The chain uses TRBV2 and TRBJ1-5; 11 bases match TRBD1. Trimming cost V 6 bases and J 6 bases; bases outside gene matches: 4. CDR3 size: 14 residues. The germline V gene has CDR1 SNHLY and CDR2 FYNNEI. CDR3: CASSRTGGGQPQHF. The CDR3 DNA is TGTGCCAGCAGCCGGACAGGGGGCGGTCAGCCCCAGCATTTT.

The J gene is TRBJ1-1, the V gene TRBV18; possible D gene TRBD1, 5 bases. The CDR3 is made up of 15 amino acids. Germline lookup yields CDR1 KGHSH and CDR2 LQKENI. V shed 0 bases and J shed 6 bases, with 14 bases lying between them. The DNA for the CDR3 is TGTGCCAGCTCACCACCGCCCGGGGGGGATCCTGAAGCTTTCTTT. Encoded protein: CASSPPPGGDPEAFF.

The CDR3 region is CSVGDRAQPQHF. CDR3 in DNA: TGCAGCGTTGGGGACAGGGCTCAGCCCCAGCATTTT. This chain links TRBV29-1 with TRBJ1-5; the match to TRBD1 covers 9 bases. V was pared by 4 bases and J by 6 bases, with 1 base of the junction left unmatched. In germline, CDR1 is SQVTM, CDR2 ANQGSEA. CDR3 length: 12 residues. Complete variable domain (other parts from reference TRBV29-1 and TRBJ1-5): SAVISQKPSRDICQRGTSLTIQCQVDSQVTMMFWYRQQPGQSLTLIATANQGSEATYESGFVIDKFPISRPNLTFSTLTVSNMSPEDSSIYLCSVGDRAQPQHFGDGTRLSIL.

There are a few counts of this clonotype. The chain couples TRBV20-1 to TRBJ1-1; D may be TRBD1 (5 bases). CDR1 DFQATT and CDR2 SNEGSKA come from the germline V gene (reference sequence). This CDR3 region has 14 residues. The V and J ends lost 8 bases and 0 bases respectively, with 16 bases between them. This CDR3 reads CSQSDNLMNTEAFF. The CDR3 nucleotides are TGCAGTCAATCGGACAACCTCATGAACACTGAAGCTTTCTTT.